Shown below are 28 T cell receptor beta chains from a single sample sequenced in a study of T cell clonality in common variable immunodeficiency. Sequencing was performed with immunoSEQ multiplex PCR; in TCRdb, only in-frame clones are kept and a portion is missing. The sample includes some 52,000 clones, none of them occurring once. What was sequenced was peripheral blood mononuclear cells. The source of these receptors is a person aged 18-69 years in good health.

This clone has a count of ten or more. The read halts 3 residues ahead of the CDR3 end, with the missing end drawn from the germline J gene. This rearrangement joins TRBV7-3 to TRBJ2-7; D is perhaps TRBD2 (7 bases). V was trimmed by 6 bases and J by 6 bases, leaving 18 bases between them. Per the germline V gene, CDR1 is SGHTA and CDR2 is FQGTGA. The CDR3 loop spans 14 amino acids. CDR3 region: CASSGQREGREQYF. The sequenced part of the CDR3 DNA is TGTGCCAGCAGTGGACAGAGGGAGGGTCGCGAG.

This clone was counted ten times or more. The read ends 3 residues before the CDR3 terminus; that terminus is restored from the germline J gene. J is TRBJ1-6 and V is TRBV7-8; no definite D call. Trimming took off 6 bases at V and 8 bases at J, with 14 bases between the two ends. The CDR3 extends over 14 amino acids. The germline V gene encodes CDR1 SGHVS and CDR2 FQNEAQ. CDR3: CASSSAGSDSPLHF. The DNA read from the CDR3 is TGTGCCAGCAGTTCTGCGGGGAGTGATTCACCC.

This clone has a count of ten or more. Sequencing ends 3 residues short of the CDR3 end; the germline J gene provides the rest. The rearrangement uses TRBV5-1 and TRBJ2-2; 12 bases fit TRBD2. The CDR3 runs 16 residues. V gave up 4 bases and J gave up 5 bases; unmatched junction bases: 6. Germline loops: CDR1 SGHRS, CDR2 YFSETQ. Incomplete CDR3 DNA: TGCGCCAGCAGCCCACGGACTAGCGGGATTACCGGGGAG. It translates to CASSPRTSGITGE. The complete CDR3 protein is CASSPRTSGITGELFF.

This clone was found a few times. The CDR3 end falls 3 residues outside the read, so it is completed with the germline J gene. The chain couples TRBV7-9 to TRBJ1-2; 7 bases line up with TRBD1. The CDR3 spans 13 residues. Germline loops: CDR1 SEHNR, CDR2 FQNEAQ (reference sequence). This chain's CDR3 is CASSLVGGDDYTF. The CDR3 DNA, read in part, is TGTGCCAGCAGCTTAGTAGGGGGCGACGAC.

This clone was detected ten times or more. The read gets to within 3 residues of the CDR3 end, and the germline J gene fills in the rest. The V and J genes are TRBV4-2 and TRBJ2-3, with 7 bases identical to TRBD2. The CDR3 length is 16 residues. CDR1 is LGHNA, CDR2 YNFKEQ, per germline. V gave up 1 base and J gave up 3 bases; unmatched junction bases: 7. CDR3 protein: CASSQVYAGETDTQYF. The CDR3 DNA, read in part, is TGTGCCAGCAGCCAAGTCTACGCGGGAGAAACAGATACG.

The CDR3 sequence: CASSFQGSTPLHF. CDR3 DNA, as far as it was read: TGTGCCAGCAGCTTTCAGGGGTCCACCCCC. The chain couples TRBV7-9 to TRBJ1-6; perhaps TRBD1 as D (6 bases). The read stops 3 residues short of the end of the CDR3; the missing end is completed from the germline J gene. CDR3 size: 13 residues. CDR1 SEHNR and CDR2 FQNEAQ come from the germline V gene (reference sequence).

There are many counts of this clone. The sequence runs out 3 residues before the end of the CDR3; the remainder is reconstructed from the germline J gene. The genes are TRBV30 and TRBJ2-2, with 12 nucleotides matching TRBD2. V was clipped by 1 base and J by 7 bases; unmatched bases: 4. Germline V gene lookup returns CDR1 GTSNPN and CDR2 SVGIG (reference sequence). The CDR3 length is 15 residues. The covered CDR3 bases are TGTGCCTGGAGTGGACTAGCGGGAGTGGGCGGGGAG. It encodes CAWSGLAGVGGE. From start to end, the CDR3 is CAWSGLAGVGGELFF.

Remarks on this clone: The read gets to within 3 residues of the CDR3 end, and the germline J gene fills in the rest. This sequence joins TRBV5-1 and TRBJ1-3; TRBD1 agrees at 8 bases. CDR1 is SGHRS, CDR2 YFSETQ, per germline. CDR3 length: 15 amino acids. J lost 0 bases, V lost 5 bases, and 4 bases had no gene match. CDR3 bases read: TGCGCCAGCAGGCGGGACAGGAACTCTGGAAACACC. Its translation: CASRRDRNSGNT. The CDR3 as a whole reads CASRRDRNSGNTIYF.

Ten or more counts support this clone. The CDR3 here is CASSIPNTDTQYF. Partial CDR3 DNA: TGCGCCAGCAGCATTCCAAACACAGATACG. The V and J genes are TRBV5-1 and TRBJ2-3; no clear D gene. The read terminates 3 residues before the CDR3 end, so the remaining end is supplied by the germline J gene. This CDR3 comprises 13 residues. Trimming cost V 4 bases and J 2 bases, with 8 bases left between them. CDR1 SGHRS and CDR2 YFSETQ come from the germline V gene.

In this sample, this clone turned up many times. This chain's CDR3 is CSVGQGRGEKLFF. CDR3 bases read: TGCAGCGTTGGACAGGGGCGGGGTGAAAAA. J is TRBJ1-4 and V is TRBV29-1; 8 bases map to TRBD1. Coverage ceases 3 residues before the CDR3 finishes, and the germline J gene fills in the end. Germline assignment: CDR1 SQVTM and CDR2 ANQGSEA. There are 13 residues in the CDR3. Trimming removed 4 bases from V and 7 bases from J; junction bases left unmatched: 5.

This clone occurred a few times. The sequenced fragment ends 3 residues before the CDR3 boundary, so the rest is inferred from the germline J gene. The J gene is TRBJ2-2, the V gene TRBV18; 12 positions agree with TRBD1. The CDR3 totals 18 residues. V trimming: 3 bases; J trimming: 6 bases; junction bases outside the gene matches: 11. Germline assignment: CDR1 KGHSH and CDR2 LQKENI. The CDR3 protein is CASSPQIGTGGAAGELFF. The covered CDR3 bases are TGTGCCAGCTCACCCCAAATCGGGACAGGGGGCGCCGCCGGGGAG.

Many counts were recorded for this clone. The sequence runs out 3 residues before the end of the CDR3; the remainder is reconstructed from the germline J gene. V gene TRBV20-1 combines with J gene TRBJ2-1, with 8 bases identical to TRBD2. Germline V gene sequence: CDR1 DFQATT, CDR2 SNEGSKA (reference sequence). With V trimmed by 5 bases and J by 1 base, 7 bases remained unmatched. CDR3 length: 15 residues. The CDR3 loop reads CSARQSGSSYNEQFF. The part of the CDR3 DNA that was read is TGCAGTGCTCGCCAAAGCGGGAGTTCCTACAATGAG.

There are many counts of this clone. The junction departs from the called germline gene at one end, perhaps through a read error. Coverage ceases 3 residues before the CDR3 finishes, and the germline J gene fills in the end. The genes are TRBV7-7 and TRBJ2-1; 8 bases map to TRBD1. Looked up from germline, CDR1 is SSHAT and CDR2 is FNYEAQ (reference sequence). This CDR3 contains 15 residues. Partial CDR3 DNA: TGTGCTAGCAGCAGAACAGGGGGAATTAATAATGAG. Protein sequence: CASSRTGGINNE. The entire CDR3 protein is CASSRTGGINNEQFF.

In its sample, this clone was seen many times. The read ends 3 residues before the CDR3 terminus; that terminus is restored from the germline J gene. The J gene is TRBJ2-1, the V gene TRBV5-1; 9 bases agree with TRBD1. The CDR3 is made up of 15 amino acids. Germline trimming cut 3 bases from V and 5 bases from J; bases unmatched to any gene: 6. CDR1 is SGHRS and CDR2 is YFSETQ in the germline V gene. The sequenced part of the CDR3 DNA is TGCGCCAGCAGCTCCGAAGGACAGGGGAACAATGAG. Translation: CASSSEGQGNNE. The whole CDR3 reads CASSSEGQGNNEQFF.

This clone was counted at least ten times. The read halts 3 residues ahead of the CDR3 end, with the missing end drawn from the germline J gene. The V gene is TRBV5-4, the J gene TRBJ2-1; 14 bases fit TRBD2. CDR1 SGHNT and CDR2 YYREEE come from the germline V gene (reference sequence). The length of the CDR3 is 15 residues. Germline trimming cut 3 bases from V and 7 bases from J; bases unmatched to any gene: 3. The CDR3 DNA, read in part, is TGTGCCAGCAGCTACGGGACTAGCGGGAGTAATGAG. This sequence encodes CASSYGTSGSNE. The CDR3, in full, reads CASSYGTSGSNEQFF.

This clone was observed at least ten times. Sequencing ends 3 residues short of the CDR3 end; the germline J gene provides the rest. The V call is TRBV5-4, the J call TRBJ2-3; 7 bases agree with TRBD1. With V trimmed by 4 bases and J by 2 bases, 7 bases remained unmatched. The CDR3 is 15 residues long. Germline values: CDR1 SGHNT, CDR2 YYREEE (reference sequence). The CDR3 sequence is CASSGGQINTDTQYF. The CDR3 DNA, read in part, is TGTGCCAGCAGCGGGGGACAGATTAACACAGATACG.

At least ten counts were recorded for this clone. The CDR3 end is not reached by the read, which stops 3 residues before it; the germline J gene fills it in. This CDR3 is also generated by other DNA sequences in the sample. The chain employs TRBV19 and TRBJ2-3; 8 nucleotides line up with TRBD1. This CDR3 is 15 amino acids long. V shed 4 bases, J shed 4 bases, and the junction held 7 bases outside the gene matches. CDR1 is LNHDA, CDR2 SQIVND, per germline (reference sequence). The sequenced part of the CDR3 DNA is TGTGCCAGTAGTACCCGAGGACAGGGTTCAGATACG. Translation gives CASSTRGQGSDT. The entire CDR3 is CASSTRGQGSDTQYF. Combining the CDR3 with reference TRBV19 and TRBJ2-3 gives the whole variable domain DGGITQSPKYLFRKEGQNVTLSCEQNLNHDAMYWYRQDPGQGLRLIYYSQIVNDFQKGDIAEGYSVSREKKESFPLTVTSAQKNPTAFYLCASSTRGQGSDTQYFGPGTRLTVL.

Ten or more counts support this clone. The sequence runs out 3 residues before the end of the CDR3; the remainder is reconstructed from the germline J gene. The chain links TRBV5-1 to TRBJ2-2; 7 nucleotides agree with TRBD1. Unmatched junction bases numbered 13, after V lost 1 base and J lost 4 bases. The germline CDR1 and CDR2 sequences are SGHRS and YFSETQ. The CDR3 loop spans 18 amino acids. CDR3 protein: CASSLRPWRQGVTGELFF. CDR3 DNA, as far as it was read: TGCGCCAGCAGCTTGCGGCCGTGGAGACAGGGTGTCACCGGGGAG.

This clone has just a few counts. The CDR3 extends 3 residues past the end of the read, so its final part is completed from the germline J gene. The genes are TRBV29-1 and TRBJ2-3; 7 bases agree with TRBD1. The CDR3 extends over 19 amino acids. Per the germline V gene, CDR1 is SQVTM and CDR2 is ANQGSEA. The J segment lost 0 bases and the V segment lost 8 bases, leaving 23 bases of the junction unmatched. The CDR3 region is CSSEPAIYTGTESTDTQYF. The sequenced part of the CDR3 DNA is TGCAGCTCCGAACCCGCTATCTACACCGGGACAGAGAGCACAGATACG.

Many counts were recorded for this clone. Sequencing ends 3 residues short of the CDR3 end; the germline J gene provides the rest. V gene TRBV7-2 combines with J gene TRBJ2-7; weak D call: TRBD1 (6 bases). The length of the CDR3 is 14 residues. V dropped 3 bases and J dropped 6 bases, with 15 bases sitting between them. CDR1 SGHTA and CDR2 FQGNSA come from the germline V gene. CDR3 DNA (partial): TGTGCCAGCAGCTTTGCAGGGGCGCAAAGCGAG. It translates to CASSFAGAQSE. The CDR3, in full, reads CASSFAGAQSEQYF.

This clone was counted ten times or more. The read comes to an end 3 residues before the CDR3 does, leaving the germline J gene to fill in the end. The chain couples TRBV20-1 to TRBJ2-1, with 7 bases that match TRBD2. With 3 bases clipped from V and 8 bases from J, the junction kept 13 bases outside the gene matches. This CDR3 spans 15 amino acids. The germline gives CDR1 DFQATT, CDR2 SNEGSKA (reference sequence). The sequenced CDR3 bases are TGCAGTGCTAGTCCCGCTAGCGGAGCTGGGGATGAG. Its translation: CSASPASGAGDE. The full CDR3 protein reads CSASPASGAGDEQFF.

This clone was counted at least ten times. The missing CDR3 end, 3 residues past where the read stops, is filled in from the germline J gene. V and J are TRBV7-9 and TRBJ1-2, with D tentatively TRBD1 (5 bases). Per the germline V gene, CDR1 is SEHNR and CDR2 is FQNEAQ (reference sequence). The CDR3 contains 15 residues. Trimming removed 4 bases from V and 4 bases from J, with 16 bases in between. CDR3 region: CASSSPRRGGYGYTF. The sequenced CDR3 bases are TGTGCCAGCAGCTCCCCGAGGAGGGGAGGCTATGGC.

Many counts were recorded for this clone. The CDR3 end lies 3 residues beyond the end of the read and is filled in from the germline J gene. This rearrangement joins TRBV20-1 to TRBJ1-3; the D gene is possibly TRBD1 (5 bases). Germline CDR1 is DFQATT and CDR2 is SNEGSKA (reference sequence). V lost 5 bases and J 4 bases, leaving 6 bases between the germline ends. The CDR3 sequence is 11 residues long. The CDR3 DNA, read in part, is TGCAGTGCTCCAGGGGGAAACACC. Its protein product is CSAPGGNT. The entire CDR3 reads CSAPGGNTIYF.

Regarding this clone: The CDR3 end is not reached by the read, which stops 3 residues before it; the germline J gene fills it in. The V and J genes are TRBV5-1 and TRBJ1-1; D remains unclear. Per germline, CDR1 SGHRS and CDR2 YFSETQ. Trimming cost V 0 bases and J 0 bases, with 9 bases left between them. CDR3 size: 15 residues. CDR3 sequence reads: CASSLEGLMNTEAFF. The CDR3 DNA, read in part, is TGCGCCAGCAGCTTGGAGGGCTTAATGAACACTGAA.

In this sample, this clone turned up many times. Read coverage stops 3 residues before the CDR3 terminus; the germline J gene supplies the remainder. V is TRBV6-2 or TRBV6-3 and J is TRBJ2-3; the match to TRBD2 covers 12 bases. V gave up 6 bases and J gave up 1 base; unmatched junction bases: 5. The germline V gene has CDR1 MNHEY and CDR2 SVGEGT. The length of the CDR3 is 16 residues. CDR3 bases read: TGTGCCAGCAGACATGGACTAGCGGGGCGCACAGATACG. This encodes CASRHGLAGRTDT. The entire CDR3 reads CASRHGLAGRTDTQYF.

This clone has a count of ten or more. The CDR3 goes on 3 residues after the read ends, and that part is filled in from the germline J gene. The rearrangement uses TRBV30 and TRBJ1-4; a possible D gene is TRBD1 (5 bases). The germline gives CDR1 GTSNPN, CDR2 SVGIG (reference sequence). V lost 0 bases and J 7 bases, leaving 15 bases between the germline ends. The CDR3 runs to 15 residues. CDR3 protein: CAWSVRLRGGEKLFF. Partial CDR3 DNA: TGTGCCTGGAGTGTACGCCTTAGGGGTGGTGAAAAA. The whole variable domain, filled in from reference TRBV30 and TRBJ1-4, reads SQTIHQWPATLVQPVGSPLSLECTVEGTSNPNLYWYRQAAGRGLQLLFYSVGIGQISSEVPQNLSASRPQDRQFILSSKKLLLSDSGFYLCAWSVRLRGGEKLFFGSGTQLSVL.

About this clone itself: The DNA ends 3 residues before the CDR3 does, and the rest of the CDR3 is filled in from the germline J gene. The gene calls are TRBV13 and TRBJ2-3; TRBD1 matches 10 bases. From germline, CDR1 is PRHDT and CDR2 FYEKMQ (reference sequence). Germline trimming cut 1 base from V and 4 bases from J; bases unmatched to any gene: 5. The CDR3 is made up of 16 amino acids. CDR3 in amino acids: CASSLVGDRGPDTQYF. Incomplete CDR3 DNA: TGTGCCAGCAGCTTAGTGGGGGACAGGGGACCAGATACG.

This clone was picked up many times. The CDR3 extends 3 residues past the end of the read, so its final part is completed from the germline J gene. This chain uses TRBV6-4 with TRBJ2-3; TRBD2 matches at 7 bases. J lost 1 base, V lost 4 bases, and 5 bases had no gene match. Per the germline V gene, CDR1 is MRHNA and CDR2 is SNTAGT. The CDR3 sequence is 15 residues long. The CDR3 sequence is CASSAAGRGTDTQYF. The CDR3 DNA, read in part, is TGTGCCAGCAGTGCAGCGGGAAGAGGCACAGATACG.